There are many counts of the clone carrying this T cell receptor beta chain. These data originate in a study of identical twins. MiXCR, applied by TCRdb to the 5' RACE reads, yields one record per CDR3 protein. Here the sample spans 690,000 or so distinct CDR3 sequences, approximately 6.1% being singletons. The CDR3 is 13 residues long. The germline gives CDR1 LGHDT, CDR2 YNNKEL (reference sequence). V lost 1 base and J 9 bases, leaving 10 bases between the germline ends. Sequenced: naive T cells sorted from blood. This clonotype was obtained from a man aged 18 to 30 in good health. The V gene is TRBV3-1, the J gene TRBJ2-1; weak D call: TRBD2 (5 bases). This CDR3 reads CASSQVLEGEQFF. As DNA, the CDR3 is TGTGCCAGCAGCCAAGTTCTAGAGGGTGAGCAGTTCTTC.